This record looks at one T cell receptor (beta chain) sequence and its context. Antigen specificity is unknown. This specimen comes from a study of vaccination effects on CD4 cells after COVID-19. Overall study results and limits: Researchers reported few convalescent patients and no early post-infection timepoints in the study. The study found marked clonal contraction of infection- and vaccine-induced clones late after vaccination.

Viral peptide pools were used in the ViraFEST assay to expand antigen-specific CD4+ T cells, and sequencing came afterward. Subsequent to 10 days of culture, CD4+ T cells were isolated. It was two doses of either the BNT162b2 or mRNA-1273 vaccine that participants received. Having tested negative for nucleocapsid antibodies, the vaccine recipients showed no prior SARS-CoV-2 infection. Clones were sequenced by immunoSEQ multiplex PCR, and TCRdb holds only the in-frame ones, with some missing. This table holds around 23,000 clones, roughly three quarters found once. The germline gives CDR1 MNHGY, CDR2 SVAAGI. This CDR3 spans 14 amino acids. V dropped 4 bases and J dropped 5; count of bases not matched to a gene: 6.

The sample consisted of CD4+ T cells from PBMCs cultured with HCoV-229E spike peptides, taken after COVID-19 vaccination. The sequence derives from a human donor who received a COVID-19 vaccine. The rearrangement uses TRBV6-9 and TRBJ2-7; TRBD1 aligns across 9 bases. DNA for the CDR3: TGTGCCAGCAGTTCTCGACAGGGGGAGGACGAGCAGTACTTC. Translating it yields CASSSRQGEDEQYF.